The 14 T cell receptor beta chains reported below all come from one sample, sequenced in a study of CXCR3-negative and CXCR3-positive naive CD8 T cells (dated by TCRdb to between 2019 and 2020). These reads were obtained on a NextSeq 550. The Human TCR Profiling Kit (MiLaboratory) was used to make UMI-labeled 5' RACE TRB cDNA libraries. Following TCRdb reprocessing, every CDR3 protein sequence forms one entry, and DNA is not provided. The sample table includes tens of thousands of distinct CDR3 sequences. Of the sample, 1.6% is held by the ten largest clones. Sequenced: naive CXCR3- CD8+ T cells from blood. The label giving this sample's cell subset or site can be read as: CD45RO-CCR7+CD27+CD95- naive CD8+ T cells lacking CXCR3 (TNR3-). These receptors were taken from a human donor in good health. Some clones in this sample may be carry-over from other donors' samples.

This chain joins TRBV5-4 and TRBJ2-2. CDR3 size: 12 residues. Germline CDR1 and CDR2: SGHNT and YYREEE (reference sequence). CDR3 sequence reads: CASSLVSGELFF.

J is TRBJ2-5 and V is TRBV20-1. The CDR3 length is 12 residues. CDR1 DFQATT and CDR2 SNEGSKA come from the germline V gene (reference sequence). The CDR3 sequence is CSARLLQETQYF.

The CDR3 loop reads CASSQRTGRETQYF. V gene TRBV14 combines with J gene TRBJ2-5; lacking DNA, the TRBD1 call made by TCRdb goes unchecked. The germline gives CDR1 SGHDN, CDR2 FVKESK. The CDR3 has 14 amino acids.

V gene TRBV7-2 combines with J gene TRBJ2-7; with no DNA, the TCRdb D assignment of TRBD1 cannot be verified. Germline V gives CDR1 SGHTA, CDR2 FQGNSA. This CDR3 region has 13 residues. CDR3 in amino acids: CASSPGDSREQYF. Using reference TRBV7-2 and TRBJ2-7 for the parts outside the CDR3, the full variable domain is GAGVSQSPSNKVTEKGKDVELRCDPISGHTALYWYRQSLGQGLEFLIYFQGNSAPDKSGLPSDRFSAERTGGSVSTLTIQRTQQEDSAVYLCASSPGDSREQYFGPGTRLTVT.

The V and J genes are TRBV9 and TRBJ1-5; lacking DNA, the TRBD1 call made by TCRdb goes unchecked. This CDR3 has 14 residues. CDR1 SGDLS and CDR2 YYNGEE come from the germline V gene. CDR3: CASSVVSGGQPQHF.

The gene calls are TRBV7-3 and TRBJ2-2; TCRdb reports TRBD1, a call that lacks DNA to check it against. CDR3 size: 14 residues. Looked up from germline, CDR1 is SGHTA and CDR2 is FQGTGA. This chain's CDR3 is CAGSAGGASGELFF.

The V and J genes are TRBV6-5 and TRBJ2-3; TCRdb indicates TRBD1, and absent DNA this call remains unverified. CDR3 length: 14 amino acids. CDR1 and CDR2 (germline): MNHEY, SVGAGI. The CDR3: CASSYGGSTDTQYF.

The CDR3 is CATGQGVGSYNEQFF. The chain has TRBV10-3 and TRBJ2-1; TCRdb gives TRBD1 as the D gene, but with no DNA this cannot be confirmed. CDR1 ENHRY and CDR2 SYGVKD come from the germline V gene. CDR3 length: 15 residues.

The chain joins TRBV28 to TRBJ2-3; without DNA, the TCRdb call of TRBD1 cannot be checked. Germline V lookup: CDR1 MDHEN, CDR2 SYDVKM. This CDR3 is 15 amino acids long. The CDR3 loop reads CASSLWDRGSDTQYF.

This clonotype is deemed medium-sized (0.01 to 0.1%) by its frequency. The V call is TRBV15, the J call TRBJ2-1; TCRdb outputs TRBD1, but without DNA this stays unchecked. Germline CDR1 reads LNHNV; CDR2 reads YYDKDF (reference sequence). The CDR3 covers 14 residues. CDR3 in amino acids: CATSRVRQYNEQFF.

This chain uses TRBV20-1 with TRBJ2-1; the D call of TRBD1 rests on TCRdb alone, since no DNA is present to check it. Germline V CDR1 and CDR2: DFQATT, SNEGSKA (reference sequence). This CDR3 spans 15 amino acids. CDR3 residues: CSARVVGTEVHEQFF.

The CDR3 spells CASSFSGGSYNEQFF. The rearrangement joins TRBV27 to TRBJ2-1; TCRdb indicates TRBD2, and absent DNA this call remains unverified. Germline assignment: CDR1 MNHEY and CDR2 SMNVEV (reference sequence). The CDR3 consists of 15 residues.

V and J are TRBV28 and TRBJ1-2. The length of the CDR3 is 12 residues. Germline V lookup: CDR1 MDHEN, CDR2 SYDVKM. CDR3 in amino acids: CATFRGNYGYTF.

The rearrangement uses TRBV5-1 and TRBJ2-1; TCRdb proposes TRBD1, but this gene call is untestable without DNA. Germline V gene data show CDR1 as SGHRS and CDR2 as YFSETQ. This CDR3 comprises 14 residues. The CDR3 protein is CASSRGTGDNEQFF.